Below are 13 T cell receptor beta chains sequenced from a single sample in a study of response to subunit inactivated influenza vaccine. TCRdb re-called the RT-PCR reads with MiXCR, one entry per CDR3 protein. Found here are 710,000 or so distinct CDR3 sequences, approximately 14% of them singletons; the top ten hold 11%. The sequencing here drew on PBMCs from blood, taken about 13 days after vaccination. These receptors originate from a middle-aged man who received an inactivated influenza vaccine.

This clonotype was detected only a few times. The chain carries TRBV2 and TRBJ2-3, with D maybe TRBD2 (6 bases). Germline-derived CDR1 and CDR2 are SNHLY and FYNNEI. Trimming removed 7 bases at V and 4 bases at J, with 18 bases between. This CDR3 region has 15 residues. The CDR3 coding sequence is TGTGCCAGCAAATCCGGACTACAGGTCGCAGATACGCAGTATTTT. Translated, it gives CASKSGLQVADTQYF.

This clonotype was seen repeatedly, ten times or more. The CDR3 sequence: CASSLRQSDTQYF. The CDR3 bases are TGCGCCAGCAGCTTGAGACAGTCAGATACGCAGTATTTT. The rearrangement uses TRBV5-1 and TRBJ2-3; TRBD1 is a possible D gene (5 bases). The length of the CDR3 is 13 residues. Germline V gene sequence: CDR1 SGHRS, CDR2 YFSETQ. V was shortened by 1 base and J by 4 bases, with 7 bases between the two germline ends.

The chain is built from TRBV2 and TRBJ2-3; D is possibly TRBD2 (6 bases). Germline V gene data show CDR1 as SNHLY and CDR2 as FYNNEI. This CDR3 region has 16 residues. Trimming shortened V by 2 bases and J by 4 bases, and 16 bases separated the two germline ends. The CDR3: CASSEWSGEIADTQYF. In nucleotides, the CDR3 is TGTGCCAGCAGTGAATGGTCGGGAGAGATCGCAGATACGCAGTATTTT.

Ten or more counts support this clonotype. This rearrangement joins TRBV4-3 to TRBJ1-5; D ambiguous. Germline CDR1 and CDR2: LGHNA and YSLEER. V lost 1 base to trimming and J lost 5 bases, with 6 bases between them. This CDR3 is built from 13 residues. The chain's CDR3 is CASSQGPYQPQHF. The CDR3, as DNA: TGCGCCAGCAGCCAAGGTCCGTATCAGCCCCAGCATTTT.

Many counts were recorded for this clonotype. The chain links TRBV12-3 or TRBV12-4 to TRBJ2-2, with D perhaps TRBD1 (5 bases). The CDR3 extends over 15 amino acids. V gave up 3 bases and J gave up 1 base, with 9 bases separating them. CDR3 loop: CASSFQGVNTGELFF. The CDR3 DNA reads TGTGCCAGCAGTTTTCAGGGTGTGAACACCGGGGAGCTGTTTTTT.

The chain combines TRBV5-1 with TRBJ2-1; 11 bases map to TRBD2. V was pared by 4 bases and J by 6 bases, with 18 bases of the junction left unmatched. CDR3 length: 19 amino acids. Looked up from germline, CDR1 is SGHRS and CDR2 is YFSETQ. The CDR3 region has the DNA TGCGCCAGCAGCGAAGGGACTAGCGGTACTCTACCCTCGTTCAATGAGCAGTTCTTC. The encoded protein is CASSEGTSGTLPSFNEQFF. Full variable domain (outside the CDR3, taken from reference TRBV5-1 and TRBJ2-1): KAGVTQTPRYLIKTRGQQVTLSCSPISGHRSVSWYQQTPGQGLQFLFEYFSETQRNKGNFPGRFSGRQFSNSRSEMNVSTLELGDSALYLCASSEGTSGTLPSFNEQFFGPGTRLTVL.

V is TRBV4-3 and J is TRBJ1-4; D gene unclear. V shed 0 bases and J shed 4 bases, with 9 bases lying between them. This CDR3 contains 15 residues. The germline CDR1 and CDR2 sequences are LGHNA and YSLEER. CDR3 amino acids: CASSQETRYNEKLFF. CDR3 coding DNA: TGCGCCAGCAGCCAAGAAACCAGGTATAATGAAAAACTGTTTTTT.

The rearrangement uses TRBV5-1 and TRBJ2-1; TRBD2 might be the D (6 bases). The CDR3 loop spans 15 amino acids. Looked up from germline, CDR1 is SGHRS and CDR2 is YFSETQ. Between the trimmed V and J ends, which lost 2 bases and 3 bases, there was a span of 12 bases. CDR3 in DNA: TGCGCCAGCAGCTTCCAGCTAGCGATCTACAATGAGCAGTTCTTC. It translates to CASSFQLAIYNEQFF.

This chain uses TRBV20-1 with TRBJ1-6; 8 nucleotides match TRBD1. This CDR3 contains 15 residues. The V and J ends lost 3 bases and 9 bases, in that order; junction bases with no gene match: 10. Germline V gene lookup returns CDR1 DFQATT and CDR2 SNEGSKA (reference sequence). CDR3 bases: TGCAGTGCTAGTTCAGGACAGGGAGCATTTTCACCCCTCCACTTT. Protein sequence: CSASSGQGAFSPLHF.

The rearrangement uses TRBV4-2 and TRBJ1-1; D call uncertain. Germline assignment: CDR1 LGHNA and CDR2 YNFKEQ. This CDR3 has 14 residues. V was pared by 10 bases and J by 3 bases, with 18 bases between. CDR3 coding DNA: TGTGCCATCGGCCCCATGAGAAGGGACACTGAAGCTTTCTTT. The encoded protein is CAIGPMRRDTEAFF.

This clonotype has a handful of counts. This sequence joins TRBV29-1 and TRBJ2-5; 12 positions agree with TRBD2. The CDR3 totals 14 residues. Looked up from germline, CDR1 is SQVTM and CDR2 is ANQGSEA. Germline trimming cut 6 bases from V and 0 bases from J; bases unmatched to any gene: 2. This CDR3 reads CSVRLAGDQETQYF. CDR3 nucleotides: TGCAGCGTCAGACTAGCGGGAGACCAAGAGACCCAGTACTTC.

This clonotype was found many times. The rearrangement joins TRBV7-2 to TRBJ1-1; D not resolved. The CDR3 spans 13 residues. Germline values: CDR1 SGHTA, CDR2 FQGNSA. V gave up 4 bases and J gave up 1 base, with 7 bases separating them. CDR3 region: CASSSQRNTEAFF. CDR3 sequence (DNA): TGTGCCAGCAGCTCACAGAGGAACACTGAAGCTTTCTTT.

This clonotype has just a few counts. This sequence joins TRBV20-1 and TRBJ2-3, with a possible D match to TRBD1 (5 bases). The CDR3 totals 13 residues. With 6 bases removed from V and 7 bases from J, the gap between germline ends came to 17 bases. The germline V gene encodes CDR1 DFQATT and CDR2 SNEGSKA (reference sequence). CDR3 protein: CSADAEGANTQYF. CDR3 sequence (DNA): TGCAGTGCCGACGCGGAAGGGGCTAATACGCAGTATTTT.